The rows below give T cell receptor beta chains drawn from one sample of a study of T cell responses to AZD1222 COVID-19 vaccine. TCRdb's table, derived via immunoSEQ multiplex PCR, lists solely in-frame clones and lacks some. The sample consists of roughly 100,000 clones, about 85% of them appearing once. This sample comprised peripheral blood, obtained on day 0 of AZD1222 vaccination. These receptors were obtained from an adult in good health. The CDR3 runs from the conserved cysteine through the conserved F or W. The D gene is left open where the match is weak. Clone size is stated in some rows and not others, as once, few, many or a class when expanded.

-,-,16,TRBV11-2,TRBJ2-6,TGTGCCAGCAGCCCACCCCCAGGTCTGGGGGCCAACGTCCTGACTTTC,CASSPPPGLGANVLTF
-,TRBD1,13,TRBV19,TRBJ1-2,TGTGCCAGTCAACAGGGGCTTAACTATGGCTACACCTTC,CASQQGLNYGYTF
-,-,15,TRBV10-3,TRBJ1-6,TGTGCCATCAGTGAGTCGCGGGGAGAGTATTCACCCCTCCACTTT,CAISESRGEYSPLHF
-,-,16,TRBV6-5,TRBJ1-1,TGTGCCAGCAGTTACTCTTCTTCGCGGGGGGACACTGAAGCTTTCTTT,CASSYSSSRGDTEAFF
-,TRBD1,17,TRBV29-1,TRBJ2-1,TGCAGCGTTGAAGATTCAGGGACAGGGAACCTAAACAATGAGCAGTTCTTC,CSVEDSGTGNLNNEQFF
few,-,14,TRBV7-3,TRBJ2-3,TGTGCCAGCAGCACACAGGGCAACACAGATACGCAGTATTTT,CASSTQGNTDTQYF
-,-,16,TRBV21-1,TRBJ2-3,TGTGCCAGCATCTCCCTAGCGGGGGGGCCCCCAGATACGCAGTATTTT,CASISLAGGPPDTQYF
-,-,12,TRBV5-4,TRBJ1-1,TGTGCCAGCAGCTTGGGACAAACTGAAGCTTTCTTT,CASSLGQTEAFF
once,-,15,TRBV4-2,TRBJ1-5,TGTGCCAGCAGCCAAGAGACTAATCCCCATCAGCCCCAGCATTTT,CASSQETNPHQPQHF
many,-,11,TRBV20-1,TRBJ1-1,TGCAGTTCATTCGTGAACACTGAAGCTTTCTTT,CSSFVNTEAFF
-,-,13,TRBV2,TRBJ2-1,TGTGCCAGCAGTTTAAGGGGTGAGAATGAGCAGTTCTTC,CASSLRGENEQFF
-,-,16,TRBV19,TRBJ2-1,TGTGCCAGTAGTCCAAATGAGGGTAACTCCTACAATGAGCAGTTCTTC,CASSPNEGNSYNEQFF
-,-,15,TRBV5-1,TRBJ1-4,TGTGCCAGCAGCTTGGCCGGAACAGCATATGAAAAACTGTTTTTT,CASSLAGTAYEKLFF
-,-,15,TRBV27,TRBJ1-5,TGTGCCAGCAGTTTCGGGGGGAATAGCAATCAGCCCCAGCATTTT,CASSFGGNSNQPQHF
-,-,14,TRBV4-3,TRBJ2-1,TGCGCCAGCAGCCCGGACAGCTCCTACAATGAGCAGTTCTTC,CASSPDSSYNEQFF
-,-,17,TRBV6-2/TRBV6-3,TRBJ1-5,TGTGCCAGCGGCCGGTACGGCGATCTCATCCTAGATCAGCCCCAGCATTTT,CASGRYGDLILDQPQHF
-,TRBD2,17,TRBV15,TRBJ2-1,TGTGCCACCAGCAGAGATCGGGGAGGGGCCCTTTCAAATGAGCAGTTCTTC,CATSRDRGGALSNEQFF
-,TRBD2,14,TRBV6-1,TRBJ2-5,TGTGCCAGCAGTTGGGTAGCGGGGGGAGAGACCCAGTACTTC,CASSWVAGGETQYF
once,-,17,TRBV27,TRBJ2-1,TGTGCCAGCAGTTTAGCCCCCCCGGCCAAACTCTACAATGAGCAGTTCTTC,CASSLAPPAKLYNEQFF
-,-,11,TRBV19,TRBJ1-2,TGTGCCAGTAGAACGCCCCAGGGCTACACCTTC,CASRTPQGYTF